Presented here are 10 T cell receptor beta chains from one specimen sequenced in a study of cytotoxic CD8 clonotypes in ibrutinib-treated CLL. The table came from immunoSEQ multiplex PCR; TCRdb's copy has only in-frame clones and leaves some out. The sample records about 300,000 clones, less than 85% being singletons. The sequences come from PBMCs, collected at disease progression, from a patient treated with ibrutinib. Receptors originate from a human donor with chronic lymphocytic leukemia.

The chain links TRBV4-1 to TRBJ2-3; possibly TRBD2 for D (5 bases). The CDR3 extends over 15 amino acids. CDR1 is MGHRA and CDR2 is YSYEKL in the germline V gene. Deletions cut 0 bases from V and 4 bases from J, with 11 bases between. The CDR3 sequence is CASSQDTRPSDTQYF. The DNA for the CDR3 is TGCGCCAGCAGCCAAGATACTAGGCCCTCAGATACGCAGTATTTT.

The chain couples TRBV5-8 to TRBJ2-3; no clear D gene. Germline V gene sequence: CDR1 SGHTS, CDR2 YDEGEE. This CDR3 has 15 residues. The V gene lost 0 bases and the J gene lost 6 bases, with 14 bases spanning the gap. The CDR3 bases are TGTGCCAGCAGCTTGGCTTCCGTTCTGGGGGATACGCAGTATTTT. Protein product: CASSLASVLGDTQYF.

The V gene is TRBV10-3, the J gene TRBJ1-2; D is perhaps TRBD1 (6 bases). In germline, CDR1 is ENHRY, CDR2 SYGVKD. V lost 7 bases to trimming and J lost 6 bases, with 21 bases between them. The CDR3 has 15 residues. The CDR3 coding sequence is TGTGCCATCAAGGGGACAAAAGGTGGGGTAGATGGCTACACCTTC. This translates into CAIKGTKGGVDGYTF.

The chain has TRBV5-1 and TRBJ2-3; maybe TRBD1 (5 bases). This CDR3 is 14 amino acids long. CDR1 SGHRS and CDR2 YFSETQ come from the germline V gene. V dropped 4 bases and J dropped 2 bases, with 11 bases sitting between them. CDR3 in amino acids: CASSRTKTTDTQYF. The CDR3 DNA is TGCGCCAGCAGCCGGACAAAGACCACAGATACGCAGTATTTT. Full variable domain (remainder filled in from reference TRBV5-1 and TRBJ2-3): KAGVTQTPRYLIKTRGQQVTLSCSPISGHRSVSWYQQTPGQGLQFLFEYFSETQRNKGNFPGRFSGRQFSNSRSEMNVSTLELGDSALYLCASSRTKTTDTQYFGPGTRLTVL.

The chain recombines TRBV5-4 with TRBJ2-7, with no clear D. The CDR3 extends over 16 amino acids. Per the germline V gene, CDR1 is SGHNT and CDR2 is YYREEE (reference sequence). V gave up 0 bases and J gave up 1 base, with 14 bases separating them. This CDR3 reads CASSLEARAGSYEQYF. The CDR3 region has the DNA TGTGCCAGCAGCTTGGAGGCAAGAGCCGGATCCTACGAGCAGTACTTC. Full variable domain (outside the CDR3, taken from reference TRBV5-4 and TRBJ2-7): ETGVTQSPTHLIKTRGQQVTLRCSSQSGHNTVSWYQQALGQGPQFIFQYYREEENGRGNFPPRFSGLQFPNYSSELNVNALELDDSALYLCASSLEARAGSYEQYFGPGTRLTVT.

The V gene is TRBV6-5, the J gene TRBJ2-1; D not certain. The CDR3 has 13 residues. Per the germline V gene, CDR1 is MNHEY and CDR2 is SVGAGI. The germline V and J ends were trimmed by 4 bases and 4 bases, with 8 bases remaining between them. CDR3 sequence reads: CASSWTMYNEQFF. Written as DNA, the CDR3 is TGTGCCAGCAGTTGGACGATGTACAATGAGCAGTTCTTC.

This chain links TRBV27 with TRBJ2-7, with 7 positions matching TRBD2. There are 14 residues in the CDR3. After removal of 5 bases from V and 6 bases from J, the junction contained 10 bases not matched to a gene. Germline CDR1 and CDR2: MNHEY and SMNVEV (reference sequence). CDR3 residues: CASSPGLNPSEQYF. The DNA of the CDR3 is TGTGCCAGCAGTCCGGGACTAAATCCTAGCGAGCAGTACTTC.

The CDR3 region has the DNA TGTGCCAGCAGTGTTGACAGGGGGGAACAAGAAGCAACTAATGAAAAACTGTTTTTT. It translates to CASSVDRGEQEATNEKLFF. The rearrangement joins TRBV2 to TRBJ1-4; 9 positions agree with TRBD1. Trimming took 4 bases from V and 0 from J; bases not matched to a gene: 12. There are 19 residues in the CDR3. In germline, CDR1 is SNHLY, CDR2 FYNNEI.

This chain links TRBV5-1 with TRBJ1-2, with 7 nucleotides matching TRBD1. The CDR3 is 15 amino acids. V dropped 2 bases and J dropped 5; count of bases not matched to a gene: 9. Germline V lookup: CDR1 SGHRS, CDR2 YFSETQ. The CDR3 protein is CASSLRQGDYYGYTF. The DNA for the CDR3 is TGCGCCAGCAGCTTAAGACAGGGCGACTATTATGGCTACACCTTC.

The V and J genes are TRBV5-1 and TRBJ2-7; D is possibly TRBD1 or TRBD2 (6 bases each). The V and J ends lost 2 bases and 0 bases respectively, with 9 bases between them. This CDR3 is built from 14 residues. Germline CDR1 is SGHRS and CDR2 is YFSETQ. This CDR3 is CASSLRGPSYEQYF. As DNA, the CDR3 is TGCGCCAGCAGCTTACGGGGGCCCTCCTACGAGCAGTACTTC.